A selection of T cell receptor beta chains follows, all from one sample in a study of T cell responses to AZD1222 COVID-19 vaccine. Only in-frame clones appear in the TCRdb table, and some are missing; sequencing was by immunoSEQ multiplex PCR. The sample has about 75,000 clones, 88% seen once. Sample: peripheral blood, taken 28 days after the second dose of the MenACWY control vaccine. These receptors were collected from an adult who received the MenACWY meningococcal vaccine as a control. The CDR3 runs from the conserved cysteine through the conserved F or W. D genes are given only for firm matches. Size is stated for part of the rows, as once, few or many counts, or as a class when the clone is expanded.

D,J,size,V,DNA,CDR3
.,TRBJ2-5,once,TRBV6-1,TGTGCCAGCAGTGAGAAGGGCCAGTACTTC,CASSEKGQYF
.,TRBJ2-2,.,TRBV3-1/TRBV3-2,TGTGCCAGCAGCCAAGCAGGGGTGGGCACCGGGGAGCTGTTTTTT,CASSQAGVGTGELFF
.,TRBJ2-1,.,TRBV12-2,TGTGCAAGTCGCTGCCGCCCTTACTCCTACAATGAGCAGTTCTTC,CASRCRPYSYNEQFF
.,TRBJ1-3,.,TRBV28,TGTGCCAGCTCGTCCCCTCGGGGGGCTGGAAACACCATATATTTT,CASSSPRGAGNTIYF
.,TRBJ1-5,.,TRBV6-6,TGTGCCAGCGGCCCCGATCAGCCCCAGCATTTT,CASGPDQPQHF
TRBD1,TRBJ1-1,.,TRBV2,TGTGCCACCCGGGACAGGGGCCCCGAAGCTTTCTTT,CATRDRGPEAFF
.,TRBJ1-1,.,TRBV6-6,TGTGCCAGCAGTCTCAACGGCGAATTGAACACTGAAGCTTTCTTT,CASSLNGELNTEAFF
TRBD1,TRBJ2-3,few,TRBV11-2,TGTGCCAGCAGCTTAGGGGACAGGACGACAGATACGCAGTATTTT,CASSLGDRTTDTQYF
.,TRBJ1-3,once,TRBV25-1,TGTGCCAGCAGTGAAGGACACTCTGGAAACACCATATATTTT,CASSEGHSGNTIYF
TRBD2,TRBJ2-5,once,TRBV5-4,TGTGCCAGCAGCCCCTACTCCGGGACTAGCGGGTTAGAGACCCAGTACTTC,CASSPYSGTSGLETQYF
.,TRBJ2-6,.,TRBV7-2,TGTGCCAGCAGCTTGAAGGACTCTGGGGCCAACGTCCTGACTTTC,CASSLKDSGANVLTF
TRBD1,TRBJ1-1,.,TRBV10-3,TGTGCCATCTGGGACAGGGGAGGAGGTGTGAACACTGAAGCTTTCTTT,CAIWDRGGGVNTEAFF
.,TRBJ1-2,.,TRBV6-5,TGTGCCAGCAGTTACGGGGGGCGGGGTGGCTACACCTTC,CASSYGGRGGYTF
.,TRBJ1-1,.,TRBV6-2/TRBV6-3,TGTGCCAGCAGTAACGTGCGGACCGACACTGAAGCTTTCTTT,CASSNVRTDTEAFF
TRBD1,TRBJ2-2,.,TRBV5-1,TGCGCCAGCAGCAGGGACAGCTCGAACACCGGGGAGCTGTTTTTT,CASSRDSSNTGELFF
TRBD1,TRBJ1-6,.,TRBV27,TGTGCCAGCAGTTTACGTACTACAGGGGGGAATTCACCCCTCCACTTT,CASSLRTTGGNSPLHF
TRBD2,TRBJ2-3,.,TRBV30,TGTGCCTGGAGTGCCCAACTTGGACTAGCGGGGTCTGATACGCAGTATTTT,CAWSAQLGLAGSDTQYF
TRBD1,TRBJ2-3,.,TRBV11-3,TGTGCCAGCAGCGAACTGACAGGGACCTTACCGCAGACGCAGTATTTT,CASSELTGTLPQTQYF
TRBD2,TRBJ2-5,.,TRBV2,TGTGCCAGCAGTGGGGGATTAGCGGGGTATATCCAAGAGACCCAGTACTTC,CASSGGLAGYIQETQYF
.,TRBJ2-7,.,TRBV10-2,TGCGCCAGCAGTGAGTCGGGTATTACGGGCTCCTACGAGCAGTACTTC,CASSESGITGSYEQYF